This T cell receptor (beta chain) was identified in a study of cytomegalovirus exposure and HLA in healthy donors (TCRdb year 2017). With regard to the full study: According to a later analysis, the 120 or so validation repertoires were produced on the same platform as the 680 or so repertoires of the first cohort. The study was designed to test whether signatures of past pathogen exposure could be identified by cataloging public T cell receptors. Besides the first cohort of about 730 subjects, a separate validation cohort made up of 120 different subjects was used. The study combined high-throughput TCR immunosequencing, statistical association of individual TCRs with disease status, and machine learning to predict cytomegalovirus infection status. Results the study describes overall, beyond this receptor: Subsequent analysis determined that TCRs grouped into clusters in the first cohort also showed a tendency toward co-occurrence across the 120 or so validation repertoires, and 94% of cluster scores exceeded 0. Three of the identified cytomegalovirus-associated TCR beta chains were confirmed in vitro to be specific for cytomegalovirus antigens. While some public TCRs were present in many individuals, most TCR sequences turned up only very rarely across donors. A total of 164 TCR beta chains were listed by the study as associated with cytomegalovirus. A later analysis lacked HLA typing for the validation cohort, so it scored co-occurrence in that cohort across all 120 repertoires. It was suggested by the authors that the approach could potentially be generalized to other disease states and immunological phenotypes. Cytomegalovirus status was reported to be diagnosed by the classifier with high specificity and sensitivity in both the original and validation cohorts.

On this clone itself: What this receptor recognizes is not known. No per-base quality is available; no much larger clone lies one base away.

The donors belonged to the validation cohort of about 130 subjects, which was separate from the roughly 670-subject first cohort. The library was produced with the immunoSEQ multiplex PCR assay. As for the authors' bioinformatics: A statistical classification framework was built to diagnose cytomegalovirus status from the catalog of TCR beta chain sequences. What TCRdb holds here is the immuneACCESS table cut down to in-frame rearrangements. Part of the clones is not present; checked against another copy, under half of the missing clones reflect an unresolved V gene, and the others are unexplained. D and trimming come from the DNA, and the V and J calls and clone size come from that table. For this sample the table gives approximately 120,000 clones, of which about 90% were detected only once. The ten largest clones add up to under 2% of the sample. CDR1 and CDR2 (SGDLS, YYNGEE) derive from the germline V gene. The CDR3 numbers 12 residues from cysteine through phenylalanine. Of all the DNA, just the CDR3 is kept, 36 bases in frame from base 1. The junction carries 8 bases between V and J, which are trimmed by 3 bases and 7 bases respectively.

Sequencing used PBMCs. Rearrangement joined TRBV9 to TRBJ2-1, with the D gene not confidently named. The clonotype originates from a young woman in good health and CMV-seronegative. The CDR3 region reads CASSADTNEQFF. The nucleotides are TGTGCCAGCAGCGCCGATACAAATGAGCAGTTCTTC.